The next 5 T cell receptor beta chains were all read from a single sample in a study of blood T cell repertoires in COVID-19 (dated by TCRdb to 2020 to 2021). The library was obtained by the immunoSEQ multiplex PCR assay. Imported from immuneACCESS, the table was reduced by TCRdb to in-frame sequences with V and J called. These copies leave out some clones; in studies compared against another copy, an unresolved V gene accounts for under half, and the cause of the remainder is not known. The table for this sample lists about 180,000 clones; approximately 78% of them were counted only once. Clones ranked in the top ten supply approximately 10% of the sample. The source material was peripheral blood. Source of these receptors: a woman of 80 years or more with COVID-19, enrolled during active disease.

This clone was picked up one time. The chain is built from TRBV5-1 and TRBJ2-7, with D possibly matching TRBD1 (6 bases). The V gene lost 2 bases and the J gene lost 5 bases, with 14 bases spanning the gap. The CDR3 consists of 14 residues. Germline V gene data show CDR1 as SGHRS and CDR2 as YFSETQ. The CDR3 is CASSLRQVDDEQYF. DNA for the CDR3: TGCGCCAGCAGCTTACGACAGGTCGACGACGAGCAGTACTTC.

The chain is built from TRBV28 and TRBJ2-7; tentative D call: TRBD1 (6 bases). The ends were cut back, 6 bases at V and 0 bases at J, with 18 bases in the middle. The CDR3 length is 16 residues. Germline CDR1 is MDHEN and CDR2 is SYDVKM. CDR3 DNA sequence: TGTGCCAGCAGCTCCACCCGGGACACCTACTCCTACGAGCAGTACTTC. The encoded protein is CASSSTRDTYSYEQYF.

This chain links TRBV27 with TRBJ1-3, with D perhaps TRBD1 (6 bases). With 0 bases removed from V and 0 bases from J, the gap between germline ends came to 9 bases. CDR1 MNHEY and CDR2 SMNVEV come from the germline V gene (reference sequence). CDR3 size: 16 residues. CDR3 region: CASSLSGGGSGNTIYF. CDR3 nucleotides: TGTGCCAGCAGTTTATCAGGGGGGGGCTCTGGAAACACCATATATTTT.

The chain has TRBV27 and TRBJ2-4; 9 bases fit TRBD2. Germline-derived CDR1 and CDR2 are MNHEY and SMNVEV (reference sequence). Germline trimming cut 6 bases from V and 8 bases from J; bases unmatched to any gene: 14. The length of the CDR3 is 16 residues. The CDR3 reads CASRDYSGSRGDIQYF. The CDR3 coding sequence is TGTGCCAGCAGGGATTATAGCGGGAGTAGAGGAGACATTCAGTACTTC.

Notes on this clone: Other DNA sequences from this sample encode an identical CDR3 as well. The genes are TRBV9 and TRBJ1-2; D is undetermined. This CDR3 has 13 residues. V lost 0 bases and J 4 bases, leaving 7 bases between the germline ends. Germline CDR1 and CDR2: SGDLS and YYNGEE. DNA of the CDR3: TGTGCCAGCAGCGTAGGGCAGTCCTATGGCTACACCTTC. This sequence encodes CASSVGQSYGYTF.